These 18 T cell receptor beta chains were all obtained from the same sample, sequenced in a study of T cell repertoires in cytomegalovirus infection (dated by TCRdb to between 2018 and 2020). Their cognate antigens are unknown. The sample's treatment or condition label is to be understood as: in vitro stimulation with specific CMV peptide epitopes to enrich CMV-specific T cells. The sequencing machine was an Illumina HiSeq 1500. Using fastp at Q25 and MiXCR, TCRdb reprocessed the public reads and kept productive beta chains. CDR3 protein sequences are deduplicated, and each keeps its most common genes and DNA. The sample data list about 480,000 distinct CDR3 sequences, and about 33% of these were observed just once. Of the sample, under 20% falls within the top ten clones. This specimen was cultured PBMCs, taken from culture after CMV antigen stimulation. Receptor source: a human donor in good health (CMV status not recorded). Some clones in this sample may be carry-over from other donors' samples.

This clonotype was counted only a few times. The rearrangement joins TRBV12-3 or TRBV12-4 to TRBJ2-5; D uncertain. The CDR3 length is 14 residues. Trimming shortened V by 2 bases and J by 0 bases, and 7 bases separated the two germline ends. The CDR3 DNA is TGTGCCAGCAGTTTACAGATGTACCAAGAGACCCAGTACTTC. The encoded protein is CASSLQMYQETQYF.

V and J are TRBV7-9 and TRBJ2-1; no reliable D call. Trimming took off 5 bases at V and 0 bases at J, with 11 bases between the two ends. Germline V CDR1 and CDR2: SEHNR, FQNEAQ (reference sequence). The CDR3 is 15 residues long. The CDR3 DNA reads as TGTGCCAGCAGCCAGCTGGGTAGCTCCTACAATGAGCAGTTCTTC. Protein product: CASSQLGSSYNEQFF.

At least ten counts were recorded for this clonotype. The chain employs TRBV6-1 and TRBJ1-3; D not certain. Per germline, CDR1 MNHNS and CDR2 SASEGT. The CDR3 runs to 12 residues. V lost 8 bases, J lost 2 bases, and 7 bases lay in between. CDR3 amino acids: CASSGPGNTIYF. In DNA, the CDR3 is TGTGCCAGCTCCGGCCCTGGAAACACCATATATTTT.

This CDR3 reads CASSSRLATRSYNEQFF. The DNA for the CDR3 is TGTGCCAGCAGCTCCCGGCTCGCTACCAGGTCCTACAATGAGCAGTTCTTC. The chain joins TRBV7-9 to TRBJ2-1, with D uncertain. The CDR3 contains 17 residues. The germline V gene has CDR1 SEHNR and CDR2 FQNEAQ (reference sequence). V was cut by 4 bases and J by 1 base, with 17 bases left in between.

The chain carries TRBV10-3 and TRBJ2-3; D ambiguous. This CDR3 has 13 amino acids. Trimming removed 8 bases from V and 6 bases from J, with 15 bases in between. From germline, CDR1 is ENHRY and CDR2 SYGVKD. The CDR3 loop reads CAIGSPETDTQYF. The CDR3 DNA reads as TGTGCCATCGGCTCGCCGGAGACTGATACGCAGTATTTT.

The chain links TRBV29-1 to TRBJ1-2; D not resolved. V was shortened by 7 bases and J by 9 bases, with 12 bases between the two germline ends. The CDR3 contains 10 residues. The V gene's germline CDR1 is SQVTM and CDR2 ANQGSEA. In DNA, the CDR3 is TGCAGCGCCGACCCCGACAGCTACACCTTC. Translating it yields CSADPDSYTF.

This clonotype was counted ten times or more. The CDR3 sequence: CASSLGPNTGELFF. The CDR3 DNA reads as TGTGCCAGCAGCTTAGGGCCGAACACCGGGGAGCTGTTTTTT. The V gene is TRBV11-3, the J gene TRBJ2-2; D not resolved. The CDR3 is 14 amino acids. Germline CDR1 is SGHNT and CDR2 is YENEEA. V lost 1 base and J 0 bases, leaving 3 bases between the germline ends.

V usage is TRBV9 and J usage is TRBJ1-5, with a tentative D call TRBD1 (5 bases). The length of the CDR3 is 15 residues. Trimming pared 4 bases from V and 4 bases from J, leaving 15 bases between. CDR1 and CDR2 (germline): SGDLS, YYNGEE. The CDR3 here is CASSPEGHVNQPQHF. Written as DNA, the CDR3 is TGTGCCAGCAGCCCCGAAGGACACGTAAATCAGCCCCAGCATTTT.

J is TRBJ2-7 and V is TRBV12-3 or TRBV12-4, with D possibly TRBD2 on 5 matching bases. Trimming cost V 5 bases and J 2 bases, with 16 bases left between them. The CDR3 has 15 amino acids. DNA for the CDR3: TGTGCCAGCAGTCCATCAGGACTGGCTGCCTACGAGCAGTACTTC. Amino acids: CASSPSGLAAYEQYF.

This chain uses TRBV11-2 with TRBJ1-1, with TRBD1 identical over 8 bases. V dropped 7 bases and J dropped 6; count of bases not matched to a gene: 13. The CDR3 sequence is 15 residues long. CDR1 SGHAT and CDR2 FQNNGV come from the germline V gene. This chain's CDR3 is CASTVGYTGGAEAFF. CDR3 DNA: TGTGCCAGCACCGTAGGGTATACAGGGGGAGCTGAAGCTTTCTTT.

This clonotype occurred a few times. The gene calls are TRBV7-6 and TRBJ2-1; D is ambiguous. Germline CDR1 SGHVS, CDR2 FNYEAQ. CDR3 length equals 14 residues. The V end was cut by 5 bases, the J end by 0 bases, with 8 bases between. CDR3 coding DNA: TGTGCCAGCAGCACCTATAGCTCCTACAATGAGCAGTTCTTC. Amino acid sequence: CASSTYSSYNEQFF.

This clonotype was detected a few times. In DNA, the CDR3 is TGTGCCAGCAAGGGCCCAACGGGACAGATCACAGATACGCAGTATTTT. This translates into CASKGPTGQITDTQYF. The V gene is TRBV7-9, the J gene TRBJ2-3, with TRBD1 identical over 7 bases. Germline V CDR1 and CDR2: SEHNR, FQNEAQ (reference sequence). The CDR3 is 16 amino acids. V dropped 7 bases and J dropped 2; count of bases not matched to a gene: 12. Supplemented by reference TRBV7-9 and TRBJ2-3, the full variable domain reads DTGVSQNPRHKITKRGQNVTFRCDPISEHNRLYWYRQTLGQGPEFLTYFQNEAQLEKSRLLSDRFSAERPKGSFSTLEIQRTEQGDSAMYLCASKGPTGQITDTQYFGPGTRLTVL.

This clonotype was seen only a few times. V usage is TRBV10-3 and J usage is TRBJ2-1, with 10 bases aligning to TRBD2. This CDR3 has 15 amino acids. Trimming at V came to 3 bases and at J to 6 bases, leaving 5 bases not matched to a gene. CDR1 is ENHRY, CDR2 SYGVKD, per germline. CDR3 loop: CAISDLAGVANEQFF. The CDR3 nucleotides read TGTGCCATCAGTGACCTAGCGGGAGTTGCCAATGAGCAGTTCTTC.

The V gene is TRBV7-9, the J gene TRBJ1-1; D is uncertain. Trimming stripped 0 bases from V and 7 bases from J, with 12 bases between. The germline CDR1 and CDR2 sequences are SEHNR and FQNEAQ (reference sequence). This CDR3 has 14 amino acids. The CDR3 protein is CASSLASPMNEAFF. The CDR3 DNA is TGTGCCAGCAGCTTAGCGAGCCCGATGAATGAAGCTTTCTTT.

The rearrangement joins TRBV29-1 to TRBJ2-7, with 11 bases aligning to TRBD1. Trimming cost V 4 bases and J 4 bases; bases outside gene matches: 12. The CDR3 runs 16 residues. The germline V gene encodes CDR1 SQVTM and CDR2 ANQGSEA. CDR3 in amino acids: CSVVLPGTGGGYEQYF. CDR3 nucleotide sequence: TGCAGCGTTGTCCTCCCCGGGACAGGGGGAGGATACGAGCAGTACTTC.

CDR3 sequence: CASSPAGRNTGELFF. CDR3 nucleotides: TGTGCCAGCAGTCCAGCAGGGAGAAACACCGGGGAGCTGTTTTTT. The rearrangement uses TRBV12-3 or TRBV12-4 and TRBJ2-2; perhaps D is TRBD1 or TRBD2 (5 bases each). Trimming shortened V by 5 bases and J by 2 bases, and 12 bases separated the two germline ends. The CDR3 is 15 amino acids.

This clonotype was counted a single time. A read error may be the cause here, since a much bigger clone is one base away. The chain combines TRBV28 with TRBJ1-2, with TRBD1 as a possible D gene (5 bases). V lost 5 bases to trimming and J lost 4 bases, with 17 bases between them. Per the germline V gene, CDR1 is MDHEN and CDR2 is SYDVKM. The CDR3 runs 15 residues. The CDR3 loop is CASSPSTGTLYGYTF. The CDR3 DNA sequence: TGTGCCAGCAGTCCCTCTACAGGTACCCTCTATGGCTACACCTTC.

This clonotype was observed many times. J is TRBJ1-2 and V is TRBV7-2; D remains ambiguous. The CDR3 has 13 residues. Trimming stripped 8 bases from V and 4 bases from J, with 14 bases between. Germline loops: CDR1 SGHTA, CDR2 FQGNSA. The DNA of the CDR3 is TGTGCCAGCGAGTTCAGTTCTCTCTATGGCTACACCTTC. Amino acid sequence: CASEFSSLYGYTF.